This TCR beta chain appears in the sequencing data of a study of cytotoxic CD8 clonotypes in ibrutinib-treated CLL. The germline V gene has CDR1 MNHEY and CDR2 SMNVEV (reference sequence). The CDR3 spans 14 residues. Trimming pared 4 bases from V and 4 bases from J, leaving 12 bases between. Clones were sequenced by immunoSEQ multiplex PCR, and TCRdb holds only the in-frame ones, with some missing. Among more than 200,000 clones listed, around 75% were seen once. V and J are TRBV27 and TRBJ2-3, with unresolved D. Sequences were derived from PBMCs, sampled after 12 months of ibrutinib treatment. The TCR comes from a human donor with chronic lymphocytic leukemia. The CDR3 coding sequence is TGTGCCAGCAGTTCTGGTATCCGTCCAGATACGCAGTATTTT. Translating it yields CASSSGIRPDTQYF.